This T cell receptor (beta chain) is from a study of T cells after yellow fever vaccination. From germline, CDR1 is SGHTA and CDR2 FQGNSA. CDR3 size: 13 residues. The V gene lost 4 bases and the J gene lost 10 bases, with 14 bases spanning the gap. Using its own MiXCR run on the 5' RACE reads, TCRdb lists one record per CDR3 protein. This table holds around 600,000 distinct CDR3 sequences, roughly 12% found once. This clonotype was found many times. This chain links TRBV7-2 with TRBJ2-1, with D possibly TRBD1 on 6 matching bases. This receptor was identified in a man aged 25 to 40 who received the YFV17D yellow fever vaccine. Sequencing was performed on PBMCs, taken on the day of the yellow fever booster vaccination. The chain's CDR3 is CASSSSGGREQFF. CDR3 in DNA: TGTGCCAGCAGCTCGTCTGGGGGCAGGGAGCAGTTCTTC.